The table lists the clone carrying this T cell receptor (beta chain) with many counts. The antigen is undetermined. TCRdb re-analysed the 5' RACE reads in MiXCR, keeping a single row per CDR3 protein. Found here are 250,000 or so distinct CDR3 sequences, 3.6% of them singletons; the top ten hold around 19%. CDR1 SGHRS and CDR2 YFSETQ come from the germline V gene. The CDR3 sequence is 16 residues long. The V segment lost 0 bases and the J segment 2 bases; nucleotides outside the gene matches: 2. This sample is part of a study of T cells after yellow fever vaccination. Study-level findings and limits: Booster sampling recovered most clones from primary vaccination (under 97% CD4, roughly 88% CD8).

Sequenced here: PBMCs, sampled 15 days after the yellow fever booster vaccination. The rearrangement joins TRBV5-1 to TRBJ2-6; 7 bases map to TRBD2. The clonotype comes from a man between 18 and 29 years old who received the YFV17D yellow fever vaccine. This CDR3 is CASSLEAGAGANVLTF. For the CDR3, the DNA is TGCGCCAGCAGCTTGGAGGCGGGGGCTGGGGCCAACGTCCTGACTTTC.